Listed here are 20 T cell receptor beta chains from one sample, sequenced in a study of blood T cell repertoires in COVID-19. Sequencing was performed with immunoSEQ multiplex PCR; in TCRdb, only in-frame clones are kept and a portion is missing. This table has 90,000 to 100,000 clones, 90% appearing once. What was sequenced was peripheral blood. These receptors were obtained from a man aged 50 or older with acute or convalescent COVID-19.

The CDR3 sequence is CASSPSASGFRVEQYF. In DNA form, the CDR3 reads TGTGCCAGCAGTCCAAGCGCTAGCGGTTTCCGGGTCGAGCAGTACTTC. The chain carries TRBV27 and TRBJ2-7; 7 bases fit TRBD2. Germline V gene sequence: CDR1 MNHEY, CDR2 SMNVEV (reference sequence). The CDR3 has 16 residues. After removal of 5 bases from V and 6 bases from J, the junction contained 16 bases not matched to a gene.

The CDR3 sequence is CATSDLNDRGGNTIYF. CDR3 bases: TGTGCCACCAGTGACCTCAACGACAGGGGGGGAAACACCATATATTTT. The chain joins TRBV24-1 to TRBJ1-3, with TRBD1 matching over 9 bases. The J segment lost 4 bases and the V segment lost 4 bases, leaving 7 bases of the junction unmatched. The germline CDR1 and CDR2 sequences are KGHDR and SFDVKD. The CDR3 is made up of 16 amino acids.

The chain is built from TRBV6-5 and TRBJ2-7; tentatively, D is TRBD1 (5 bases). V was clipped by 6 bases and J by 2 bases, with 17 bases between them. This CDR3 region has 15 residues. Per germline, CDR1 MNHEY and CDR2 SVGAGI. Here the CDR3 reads CASRLTDKGTYEQYF. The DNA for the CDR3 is TGTGCCAGCAGGCTGACGGACAAGGGAACCTACGAGCAGTACTTC.

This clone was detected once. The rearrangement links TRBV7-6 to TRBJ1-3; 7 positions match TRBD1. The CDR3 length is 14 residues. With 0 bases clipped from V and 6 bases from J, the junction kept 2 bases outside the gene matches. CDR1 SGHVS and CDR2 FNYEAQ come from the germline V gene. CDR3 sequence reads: CASSLAQGSNTIYF. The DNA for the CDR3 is TGTGCCAGCAGCTTAGCACAGGGGTCAAACACCATATATTTT.

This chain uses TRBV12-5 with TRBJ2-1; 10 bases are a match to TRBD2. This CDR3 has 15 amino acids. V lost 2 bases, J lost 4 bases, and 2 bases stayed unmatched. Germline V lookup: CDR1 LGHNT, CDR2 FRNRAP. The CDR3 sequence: CASGLTSGKYNEQFF. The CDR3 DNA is TGTGCTAGTGGTTTGACTAGCGGGAAATACAATGAGCAGTTCTTC.

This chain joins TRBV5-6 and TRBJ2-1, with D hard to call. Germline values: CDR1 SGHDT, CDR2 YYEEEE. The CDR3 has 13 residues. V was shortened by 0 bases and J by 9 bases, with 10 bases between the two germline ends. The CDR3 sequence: CASSLVIAPEQFF. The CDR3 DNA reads TGTGCCAGCAGCTTGGTAATAGCTCCTGAGCAGTTCTTC.

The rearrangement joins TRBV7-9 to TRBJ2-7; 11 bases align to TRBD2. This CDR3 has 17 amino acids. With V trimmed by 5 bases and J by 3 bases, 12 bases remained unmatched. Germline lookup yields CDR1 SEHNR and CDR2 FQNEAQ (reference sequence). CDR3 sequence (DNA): TGTGCCAGCAGCCCACTAGCGGGAGACCCTAAAGACTACGAGCAGTACTTC. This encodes CASSPLAGDPKDYEQYF.

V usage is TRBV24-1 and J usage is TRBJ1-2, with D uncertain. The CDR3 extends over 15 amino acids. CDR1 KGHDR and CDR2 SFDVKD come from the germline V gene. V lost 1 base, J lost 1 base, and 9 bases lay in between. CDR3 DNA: TGTGCCACCAGTGATTTTAGTGGTCTTAACTATGGCTACACCTTC. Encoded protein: CATSDFSGLNYGYTF.

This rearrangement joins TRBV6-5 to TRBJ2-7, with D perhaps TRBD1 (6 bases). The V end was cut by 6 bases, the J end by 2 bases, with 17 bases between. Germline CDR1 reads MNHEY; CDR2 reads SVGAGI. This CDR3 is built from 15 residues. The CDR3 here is CASSQTPRGAYEQYF. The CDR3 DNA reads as TGTGCCAGCAGCCAAACGCCCAGGGGAGCCTACGAGCAGTACTTC.

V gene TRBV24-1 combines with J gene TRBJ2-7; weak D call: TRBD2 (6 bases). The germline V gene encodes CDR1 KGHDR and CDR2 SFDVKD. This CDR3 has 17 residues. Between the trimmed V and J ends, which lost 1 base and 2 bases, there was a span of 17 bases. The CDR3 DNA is TGTGCCACCAGTGATTTTCCCATTTCCAGGAGGGCCTACGAGCAGTACTTC. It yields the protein CATSDFPISRRAYEQYF.

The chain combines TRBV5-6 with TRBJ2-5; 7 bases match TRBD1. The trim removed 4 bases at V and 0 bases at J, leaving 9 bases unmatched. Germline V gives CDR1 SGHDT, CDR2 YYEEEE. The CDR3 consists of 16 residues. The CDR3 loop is CASSPPGQLYQETQYF. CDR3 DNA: TGTGCCAGCAGCCCCCCGGGACAGTTGTACCAAGAGACCCAGTACTTC. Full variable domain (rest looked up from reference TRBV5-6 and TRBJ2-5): DAGVTQSPTHLIKTRGQQVTLRCSPKSGHDTVSWYQQALGQGPQFIFQYYEEEERQRGNFPDRFSGHQFPNYSSELNVNALLLGDSALYLCASSPPGQLYQETQYFGPGTRLLVL.

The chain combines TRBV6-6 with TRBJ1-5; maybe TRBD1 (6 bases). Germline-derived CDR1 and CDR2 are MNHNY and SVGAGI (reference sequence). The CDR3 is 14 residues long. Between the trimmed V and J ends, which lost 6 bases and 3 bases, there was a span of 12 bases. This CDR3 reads CASSTDSNNQPQHF. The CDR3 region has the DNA TGTGCCAGCAGCACGGACAGCAACAATCAGCCCCAGCATTTT.

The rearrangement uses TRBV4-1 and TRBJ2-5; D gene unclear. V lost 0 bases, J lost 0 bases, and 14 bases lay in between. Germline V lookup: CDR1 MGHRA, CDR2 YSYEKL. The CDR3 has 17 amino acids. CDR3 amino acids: CASSQDELETYQETQYF. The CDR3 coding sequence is TGCGCCAGCAGCCAAGATGAGCTCGAAACGTACCAAGAGACCCAGTACTTC.

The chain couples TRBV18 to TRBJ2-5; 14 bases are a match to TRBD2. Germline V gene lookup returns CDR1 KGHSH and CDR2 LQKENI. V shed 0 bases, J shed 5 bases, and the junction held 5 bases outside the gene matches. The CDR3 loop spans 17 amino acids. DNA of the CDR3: TGTGCCAGCTCACCACCGGCGGGGACTAGCGGGAGCGAGACCCAGTACTTC. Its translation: CASSPPAGTSGSETQYF.

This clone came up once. The DNA for the CDR3 is TGCAGCGCAGCGGGACGTAAGAGCACAGATACGCAGTATTTT. This encodes CSAAGRKSTDTQYF. The V gene is TRBV29-1, the J gene TRBJ2-3; 7 bases are a match to TRBD2. V trimming: 7 bases; J trimming: 0 bases; junction bases outside the gene matches: 7. The CDR3 extends over 14 amino acids. CDR1 is SQVTM and CDR2 is ANQGSEA in the germline V gene.

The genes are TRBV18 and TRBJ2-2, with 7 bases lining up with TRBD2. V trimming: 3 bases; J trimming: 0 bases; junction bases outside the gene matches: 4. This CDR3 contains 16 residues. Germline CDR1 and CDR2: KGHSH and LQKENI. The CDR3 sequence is CASSPVGGANTGELFF. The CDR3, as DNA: TGTGCCAGCTCACCCGTTGGGGGGGCGAACACCGGGGAGCTGTTTTTT.

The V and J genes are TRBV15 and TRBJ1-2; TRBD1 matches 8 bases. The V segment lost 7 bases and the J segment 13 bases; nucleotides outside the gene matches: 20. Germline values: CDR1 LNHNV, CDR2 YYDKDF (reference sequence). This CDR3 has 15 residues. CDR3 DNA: TGTGCCACCACCATTTTCTCCCTCCCGGGACAGGTCTTCACCTTC. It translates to CATTIFSLPGQVFTF.

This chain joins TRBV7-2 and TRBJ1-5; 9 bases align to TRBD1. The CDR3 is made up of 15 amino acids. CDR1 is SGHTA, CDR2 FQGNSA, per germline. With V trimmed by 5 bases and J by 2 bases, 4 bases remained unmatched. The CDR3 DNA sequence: TGTGCCAGCAGCGTTACAGGGGGCGGCAATCAGCCCCAGCATTTT. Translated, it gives CASSVTGGGNQPQHF.

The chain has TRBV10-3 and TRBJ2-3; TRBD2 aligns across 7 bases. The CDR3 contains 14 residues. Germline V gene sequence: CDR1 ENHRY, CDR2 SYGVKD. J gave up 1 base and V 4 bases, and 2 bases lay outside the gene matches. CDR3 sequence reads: CAISGAGGTDTQYF. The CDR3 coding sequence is TGTGCCATCAGTGGGGCGGGAGGCACAGATACGCAGTATTTT.

The CDR3 DNA is TGCAGCGTTGAAGATGGGGGCCGGACTCGGCAGTTCTTC. This translates into CSVEDGGRTRQFF. The chain uses TRBV29-1 and TRBJ2-1; D might be TRBD1 (6 bases). The CDR3 runs 13 residues. Germline CDR1 SQVTM, CDR2 ANQGSEA. Between the trimmed V and J ends, which lost 0 bases and 12 bases, there was a span of 15 bases.